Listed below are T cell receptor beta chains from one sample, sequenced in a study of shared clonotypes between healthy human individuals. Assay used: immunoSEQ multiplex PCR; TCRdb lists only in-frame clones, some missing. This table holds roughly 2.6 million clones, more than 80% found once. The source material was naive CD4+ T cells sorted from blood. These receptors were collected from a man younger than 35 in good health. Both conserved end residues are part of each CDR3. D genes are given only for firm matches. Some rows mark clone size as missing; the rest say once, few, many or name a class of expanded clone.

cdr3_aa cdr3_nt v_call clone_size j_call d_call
CATQGGENEKLFF TGTGCCACTCAGGGGGGCGAAAATGAAAAACTGTTTTTT TRBV2 NA TRBJ1-4 TRBD1
CASSLRLAGGVGTQYF TGTGCCAGCAGCTTGAGGCTAGCGGGAGGAGTGGGGACCCAGTACTTC TRBV5-6 NA TRBJ2-5 TRBD2
CASSLGGTGTKSFEQYF TGCGCCAGCAGCTTGGGGGGGACCGGGACTAAAAGTTTCGAGCAGTACTTC TRBV5-1 NA TRBJ2-7 TRBD2
CASSELAGVPAGELFF TGTGCCAGCAGTGAACTAGCGGGAGTTCCTGCCGGGGAGCTGTTTTTT TRBV2 NA TRBJ2-2 TRBD2
CAWRNSQGGAEAFF TGTGCCTGGAGGAACTCCCAGGGGGGCGCTGAAGCTTTCTTT TRBV30 NA TRBJ1-1 TRBD1
CAISEGQTPNQPQHF TGTGCCATCAGTGAAGGACAGACTCCAAATCAGCCCCAGCATTTT TRBV10-3 few TRBJ1-5 NA
CASATGGNSPLHF TGTGCCTCCGCCACAGGGGGAAATTCACCCCTCCACTTT TRBV10-3 NA TRBJ1-6 TRBD1
CASSNQEAYEQYF TGTGCCAGCAGCAACCAGGAGGCCTACGAGCAGTACTTC TRBV2 NA TRBJ2-7 NA
CASGLVIGQGMNTEAFF TGTGCTAGTGGTTTGGTAATCGGGCAGGGCATGAACACTGAAGCTTTCTTT TRBV12-5 once TRBJ1-1 NA
CAWGTLQGTYGYTF TGTGCATGGGGAACCTTACAGGGTACCTATGGCTACACCTTC TRBV30 NA TRBJ1-2 NA
CASSTRIGKFTGELFF TGTGCCAGTAGTACCCGTATCGGTAAATTCACCGGGGAGCTGTTTTTT TRBV19 NA TRBJ2-2 NA
CASSPGGPYGYTF TGTGCCAGCTCACCTGGGGGACCCTATGGCTACACCTTC TRBV18 NA TRBJ1-2 NA
CASSLRDRASDEQFF TGTGCTAGCAGCTTGCGGGACCGAGCCTCGGATGAGCAGTTCTTC TRBV7-7 NA TRBJ2-1 NA
CASSFDRVSSYNEQFF TGTGCCAGCAGTTTCGACAGGGTCAGCTCCTACAATGAGCAGTTCTTC TRBV28 once TRBJ2-1 TRBD1
CASSRGGDQPQHF TGTGCCAGCAGCCGGGGGGGGGATCAGCCCCAGCATTTT TRBV6-5 NA TRBJ1-5 NA
CAISEGQVVNYGYTF TGTGCCATCAGTGAGGGACAGGTTGTCAACTATGGCTACACCTTC TRBV10-3 NA TRBJ1-2 TRBD1
CASSYPYGGAGVF TGTGCCAGCAGTTACCCCTATGGGGGCGCGGGCGTCTTC TRBV6-6 NA TRBJ1-2 NA
CASSGTSGWGDEQFF TGCGCCAGCAGCGGTACTAGCGGGTGGGGTGATGAGCAGTTCTTC TRBV5-1 NA TRBJ2-1 TRBD2
CASSLTSGWYNEQFF TGCGCCAGCAGCCTCACTAGCGGGTGGTACAATGAGCAGTTCTTC TRBV5-1 NA TRBJ2-1 TRBD2
CASSLASGRVNEKLFF TGTGCCAGCAGCTTAGCGTCGGGCAGAGTAAATGAAAAACTGTTTTTT TRBV7-2 NA TRBJ1-4 NA
CAISESTDYGYTF TGTGCCATCAGTGAGTCGACAGACTATGGCTACACCTTC TRBV10-3 once TRBJ1-2 NA
CASSRNRGSGQPQHF TGTGCCAGCAGTAGGAACAGGGGAAGCGGGCAGCCCCAGCATTTT TRBV28 NA TRBJ1-5 TRBD1